This T cell receptor beta chain came from a study of monozygotic twins with inflammatory bowel disease. Points on this clonotype: Antigen unknown.

Researchers ran eight separate cDNA reactions for each sample. Reanalyzing the 5' RACE reads, TCRdb keeps one entry per CDR3 protein, without DNA. There are around 450,000 distinct CDR3 sequences in the sample, with about 2.3% held by the top ten. The CDR3 runs 15 residues. Germline lookup yields CDR1 LNHDA and CDR2 SQIVND (reference sequence). Every donor provided one blood sample measuring approximately 2.7 ml. Study results and caveats: Neither one strong signal nor one clonotype associated with IBD was supported.

The chain uses TRBV19 and TRBJ1-1; TCRdb proposes TRBD1, but this gene call is untestable without DNA. This clonotype originated in a human donor with ulcerative colitis or Crohn's disease, or a healthy co-twin of an affected twin (not recorded which). The sequencing input was blood. The CDR3 reads CASSLSGQWNTEAFF.